The next 3 T cell receptor beta chains were all read from a single sample in a study of blood T cell repertoires in COVID-19. Profiling relied on immunoSEQ multiplex PCR, and the TCRdb table lists in-frame clones only, not all of them. The sample has about 260,000 clones, 70% to 90% seen once. Source material: peripheral blood. The source is a woman in her thirties or forties with acute or convalescent COVID-19.

A note on this clone: Sequence at one end of the junction differs from germline and may be a read error. This chain uses TRBV6-1 with TRBJ1-5, with D possibly TRBD1 on 5 matching bases. This CDR3 has 13 amino acids. Germline V gives CDR1 MNHNS, CDR2 SASEGT. The CDR3 sequence: CASGERRGQPQHF. Here the CDR3 DNA reads TGTGCCAGCGGTGAACGGAGGGGTCAGCCCCAGCATTTT.

The chain recombines TRBV5-4 with TRBJ1-1; 7 positions match TRBD1. V lost 1 base, J lost 6 bases, and 6 bases stayed unmatched. In germline, CDR1 is SGHNT, CDR2 YYREEE (reference sequence). The CDR3 has 14 residues. CDR3 sequence (DNA): TGTGCCAGCAGCTTGAAAGGGGGCGTTCCTGAAGCTTTCTTT. The encoded protein is CASSLKGGVPEAFF.

The rearrangement links TRBV5-1 to TRBJ2-5, with 8 bases that match TRBD1. CDR1 is SGHRS, CDR2 YFSETQ, per germline. The CDR3 covers 14 residues. The V gene end was trimmed by 4 bases and the J gene end by 5 bases; junction bases not matched to a gene: 7. CDR3 sequence: CASSARQGRETQYF. The CDR3 nucleotides are TGCGCCAGCAGCGCCCGACAGGGGAGGGAGACCCAGTACTTC.